Each of the 21 T cell receptor beta chains below was sequenced from the same sample in a study of early T cells in non-severe SARS-CoV-2 infection. Using its own MiXCR run on the 5' RACE reads, TCRdb lists one record per CDR3 protein. The sample records under 20,000 distinct CDR3 sequences, approximately 5.4% being singletons. The sequencing sample was made of whole blood. These TCRs come from an adult who was a healthcare worker with PCR-confirmed SARS-CoV-2 infection or an uninfected control (not recorded which).

The chain carries TRBV20-1 and TRBJ2-7; D is tentatively TRBD1 or TRBD2 (5 bases each). The CDR3 has 14 amino acids. V shed 4 bases and J shed 1 base, with 14 bases lying between them. Germline CDR1 is DFQATT and CDR2 is SNEGSKA (reference sequence). Here the CDR3 DNA reads TGCAGTGCTATGCTTCTTGGGGGATCCTACGAGCAGTACTTC. This encodes CSAMLLGGSYEQYF.

The sample holds many counts of this clonotype. The V and J genes are TRBV10-1 and TRBJ2-1; perhaps TRBD2 as D (5 bases). Germline V gene sequence: CDR1 WNHNN, CDR2 SYGVQD (reference sequence). This CDR3 contains 14 residues. Between the trimmed V and J ends, which lost 6 bases and 8 bases, there was a span of 17 bases. The CDR3 reads CASSLVGEFDEQFF. The CDR3 DNA is TGCGCCAGCAGCCTCGTCGGGGAGTTCGATGAGCAGTTCTTC.

This clonotype was recorded at least ten times. The rearrangement joins TRBV6-5 to TRBJ2-5, with D possibly being TRBD2 (6 bases). This CDR3 comprises 14 residues. Germline CDR1 is MNHEY and CDR2 is SVGAGI. Trimming pared 5 bases from V and 0 bases from J, leaving 10 bases between. CDR3 bases: TGTGCCAGCAGTCGTACTAGCTACCAAGAGACCCAGTACTTC. Its protein is CASSRTSYQETQYF.

This clonotype appeared many times. The V call is TRBV7-6, the J call TRBJ2-1; TRBD2 aligns across 8 bases. CDR3 length: 16 amino acids. Germline CDR1 SGHVS, CDR2 FNYEAQ. The V gene end was trimmed by 4 bases and the J gene end by 5 bases; junction bases not matched to a gene: 10. The CDR3 here is CASSSSTGGPNNEQFF. CDR3 coding DNA: TGTGCCAGCAGCTCCTCGACGGGAGGGCCAAACAATGAGCAGTTCTTC.

The table lists this clonotype with many counts. The chain couples TRBV7-3 to TRBJ2-1; 11 positions agree with TRBD1. Germline V gene sequence: CDR1 SGHTA, CDR2 FQGTGA. V was pared by 4 bases and J by 8 bases, with 10 bases of the junction left unmatched. This CDR3 spans 16 amino acids. CDR3 in amino acids: CASSSRTGGDWDEQFF. The CDR3 DNA is TGTGCCAGCAGCTCTCGGACAGGGGGCGATTGGGATGAGCAGTTCTTC.

This clonotype was found many times. The J gene is TRBJ2-5, the V gene TRBV20-1, with a tentative D call TRBD2 (5 bases). CDR3 length: 14 residues. The germline V and J ends were trimmed by 5 bases and 4 bases, with 17 bases remaining between them. The V gene's germline CDR1 is DFQATT and CDR2 SNEGSKA (reference sequence). Here the CDR3 reads CSAGRLGEGETQYF. CDR3 in DNA: TGCAGTGCTGGACGCCTCGGGGAAGGAGAGACCCAGTACTTC.

In its sample, this clonotype is medium-sized. V gene TRBV27 combines with J gene TRBJ1-1; D unclear. The CDR3 is 14 residues long. The germline V and J ends were trimmed by 8 bases and 3 bases, with 16 bases remaining between them. CDR1 MNHEY and CDR2 SMNVEV come from the germline V gene (reference sequence). The DNA of the CDR3 is TGTGCCAGCCGCCAGGTCGTTGGGGACACTGAAGCTTTCTTT. This translates into CASRQVVGDTEAFF.

The sample holds a few counts of this clonotype. V gene TRBV11-3 combines with J gene TRBJ1-1; D unresolved. Trimming cost V 0 bases and J 5 bases, with 13 bases left between them. Germline CDR1 is SGHNT and CDR2 is YENEEA. This CDR3 has 15 residues. The CDR3 DNA follows: TGTGCCAGCAGCTTAGAGCCCGAGTTTGGAACTGAAGCTTTCTTT. As protein: CASSLEPEFGTEAFF. The variable domain in full, completed from reference TRBV11-3 and TRBJ1-1, reads EAGVVQSPRYKIIEKKQPVAFWCNPISGHNTLYWYLQNLGQGPELLIRYENEEAVDDSQLPKDRFSAERLKGVDSTLKIQPAELGDSAVYLCASSLEPEFGTEAFFGQGTRLTVV.

This clonotype was seen more than once but under ten times. The chain uses TRBV9 and TRBJ2-3; D perhaps matches TRBD2 (5 bases). The CDR3 consists of 14 residues. Germline V CDR1 and CDR2: SGDLS, YYNGEE. Trimming took 2 bases from V and 10 from J, leaving 17 bases between them. CDR3 protein: CASSVSHGRRAQYF. CDR3 in DNA: TGTGCCAGCAGCGTCTCTCATGGGAGAAGGGCGCAGTATTTT.

Judged by abundance, this clonotype is medium-sized. V and J are TRBV20-1 and TRBJ1-2; 7 bases map to TRBD1. The trim removed 2 bases at V and 2 bases at J, leaving 5 bases unmatched. The CDR3 covers 14 residues. Germline CDR1 reads DFQATT; CDR2 reads SNEGSKA (reference sequence). CDR3 bases: TGCAGTGCTAGAAAGTCGACAGGGAACTATGGCTACACCTTC. Residues: CSARKSTGNYGYTF.

This clonotype was recorded many times. The rearrangement links TRBV6-5 to TRBJ2-5; 7 bases map to TRBD2. Trimming removed 6 bases from V and 2 bases from J; junction bases left unmatched: 9. The CDR3 extends over 15 amino acids. Germline values: CDR1 MNHEY, CDR2 SVGAGI. In nucleotides, the CDR3 is TGTGCCAGCAGGCTGGGGGGAGGGCTACAAGAGACCCAGTACTTC. Its protein product is CASRLGGGLQETQYF.

This clonotype was seen ten or more times. The rearrangement joins TRBV6-5 to TRBJ2-5; D is possibly TRBD2 (6 bases). The germline V gene encodes CDR1 MNHEY and CDR2 SVGAGI. Trimming pared 2 bases from V and 2 bases from J, leaving 9 bases between. This CDR3 region has 14 residues. The CDR3 bases are TGTGCCAGCAGTTACGACGCGGGGCAAGAGACCCAGTACTTC. Translated: CASSYDAGQETQYF.

Within the sample, this clonotype is medium-sized (0.01 to 0.1%). The chain links TRBV12-3 or TRBV12-4 to TRBJ1-1; the D is unclear. The V end was cut by 6 bases, the J end by 1 base, with 12 bases between. This CDR3 spans 14 amino acids. The CDR3 DNA reads TGTGCCAGCAGCCTTACCTACGCGAACACTGAAGCTTTCTTT. Its translation: CASSLTYANTEAFF.

The chain joins TRBV7-9 to TRBJ2-3; the match to TRBD2 covers 10 bases. CDR3 length: 21 amino acids. Germline lookup yields CDR1 SEHNR and CDR2 FQNEAQ (reference sequence). Losses at the gene ends were 1 base for V and 3 bases for J; bases not matched to a gene: 19. The CDR3 spells CASSLVWGFQREGLRTDTQYF. CDR3 DNA sequence: TGTGCCAGCAGCTTAGTTTGGGGTTTCCAGCGGGAGGGCCTACGAACAGATACGCAGTATTTT.

This clonotype is medium-sized by share. The V gene is TRBV20-1, the J gene TRBJ2-7; the D gene is possibly TRBD2 (5 bases). Trimming pared 0 bases from V and 7 bases from J, leaving 16 bases between. The CDR3 extends over 14 amino acids. Germline-derived CDR1 and CDR2 are DFQATT and SNEGSKA (reference sequence). CDR3 coding DNA: TGCAGTGCTAGAGATCGGGGATCAGGCTGGGAGCAGTACTTC. It translates to CSARDRGSGWEQYF.

This clonotype was recorded many times. The V gene is TRBV7-9, the J gene TRBJ2-1; the D gene is possibly TRBD1 (5 bases). The germline V gene encodes CDR1 SEHNR and CDR2 FQNEAQ (reference sequence). The CDR3 extends over 16 amino acids. The V and J ends lost 5 bases and 2 bases respectively, with 16 bases between them. CDR3 region: CASSPLAGITYNEQFF. CDR3 in DNA: TGTGCCAGCAGCCCCCTTGCAGGGATAACCTACAATGAGCAGTTCTTC.

Ten or more counts support this clonotype. The chain employs TRBV7-9 and TRBJ2-5; D ambiguous. Germline CDR1 SEHNR, CDR2 FQNEAQ (reference sequence). The CDR3 has 14 amino acids. Between the trimmed V and J ends, which lost 3 bases and 2 bases, there was a span of 10 bases. The CDR3 coding sequence is TGTGCCAGCAGCTTGAATTCCGGACAAGAGACCCAGTACTTC. Encoded protein: CASSLNSGQETQYF.

The chain joins TRBV7-3 to TRBJ2-2; tentatively, D is TRBD1 (5 bases). The CDR3 runs 18 residues. Germline CDR1 is SGHTA and CDR2 is FQGTGA. V lost 3 bases to trimming and J lost 1 base, with 18 bases between them. As DNA, the CDR3 is TGTGCCAGCAGCTTGGACACGTCAAAACTATTGAACACCGGGGAGCTGTTTTTT. Translating it yields CASSLDTSKLLNTGELFF.

As regards this clonotype: The junction shows a germline mismatch at one end, possibly a read error. This chain uses TRBV6-6 with TRBJ2-7, with 13 nucleotides matching TRBD2. The CDR3 contains 12 residues. Germline V CDR1 and CDR2: MNHNY, SVGAGI (reference sequence). The CDR3 here is CASSYPGLAGVF. CDR3 sequence (DNA): TGTGCCAGCAGTTACCCAGGACTAGCGGGAGTCTTC.

By sample fraction, this clonotype is medium-sized. The chain carries TRBV5-1 and TRBJ2-1; D remains ambiguous. This CDR3 is built from 15 residues. Trimming stripped 2 bases from V and 4 bases from J, with 13 bases between. Germline V gene data show CDR1 as SGHRS and CDR2 as YFSETQ. Here the CDR3 reads CASSLGDLSYNEQFF. CDR3 DNA sequence: TGCGCCAGCAGCTTAGGTGACTTATCATACAATGAGCAGTTCTTC.

In its sample, this clonotype was seen many times. The CDR3 coding sequence is TGTGCCAGCAGCGCGACTCAAGGTTACAATGAGCAGTTCTTC. Residues: CASSATQGYNEQFF. The chain has TRBV5-4 and TRBJ2-1; D is unclear. The V end was cut by 4 bases, the J end by 4 bases, with 12 bases between. This CDR3 comprises 14 residues. Germline assignment: CDR1 SGHNT and CDR2 YYREEE (reference sequence).